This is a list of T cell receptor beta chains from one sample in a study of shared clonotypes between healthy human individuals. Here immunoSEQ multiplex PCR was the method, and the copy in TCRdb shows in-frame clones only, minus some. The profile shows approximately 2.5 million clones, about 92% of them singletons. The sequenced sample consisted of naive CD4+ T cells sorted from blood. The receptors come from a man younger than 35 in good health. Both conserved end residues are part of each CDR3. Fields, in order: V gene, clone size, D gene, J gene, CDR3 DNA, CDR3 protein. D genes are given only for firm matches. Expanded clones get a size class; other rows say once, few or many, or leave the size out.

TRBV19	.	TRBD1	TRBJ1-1	TGTGCCAGTAGTATAGATCAGGGACAGCCTTTCACTGAAGCTTTCTTT	CASSIDQGQPFTEAFF
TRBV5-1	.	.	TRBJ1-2	TGCGCCAGCAGCTTGGGTTTGACAGGCGCAACCGCGGGCTACACCTTC	CASSLGLTGATAGYTF
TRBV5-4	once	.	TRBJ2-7	TGTGCCAGCAGCCCGGACAGGAGGGTGACCTACGAGCAGTACTTC	CASSPDRRVTYEQYF
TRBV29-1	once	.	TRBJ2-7	TGCAGCGTCGTCACAGGGTCCCTATCCTACGAGCAGTACTTC	CSVVTGSLSYEQYF
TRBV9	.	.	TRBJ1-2	TGTGCCAGCAGCGTAGATCGCAGCAACTATGGCTACACCTTC	CASSVDRSNYGYTF
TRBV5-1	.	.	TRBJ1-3	TGCGCCAGCAGAGAACAGCCGATACTGGAAAACACCATATATTTT	CASREQPILENTIYF
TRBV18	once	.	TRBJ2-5	TGTGCCAGCTCACCGAGGGTCCAAGAGACCCAGTACTTC	CASSPRVQETQYF
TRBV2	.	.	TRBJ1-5	TGTGCCAGCAGGTCCAGAAGGGCAAACAGCAATCAGCCCCAGCATTTT	CASRSRRANSNQPQHF
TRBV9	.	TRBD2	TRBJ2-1	TGTGCCAGCAGCGGGACTAGCGGGGGCTACAATGAGCAGTTCTTC	CASSGTSGGYNEQFF
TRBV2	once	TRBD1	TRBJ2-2	TGTGCCAGCATTCAAGACAGGGGGATCGGGGAGCTGTTTTTT	CASIQDRGIGELFF
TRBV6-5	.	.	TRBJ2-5	TGTGCCAGCAGTTACAGGTCCCTTCCAGAGACCCAGTACTTC	CASSYRSLPETQYF
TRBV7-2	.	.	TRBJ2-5	TGTGCCAGCAGCTTAGCGGCCACAGGGCCAGAGACCCAGTACTTC	CASSLAATGPETQYF
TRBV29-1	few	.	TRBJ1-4	TGCAGCGTTGATCAGGGATCTAATGAAAAACTGTTTTTT	CSVDQGSNEKLFF
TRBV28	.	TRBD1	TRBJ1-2	TGTGCCAGCAGCCCGGGACAGGACAACTATGGCTACACCTTC	CASSPGQDNYGYTF
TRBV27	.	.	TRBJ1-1	TGTGCCAGCAGTTTATTTCGGGTTGCGGGGTACGACACTGAAGCTTTCTTT	CASSLFRVAGYDTEAFF
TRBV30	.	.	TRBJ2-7	TGTGCCTGGAGTGGGGGAACAGTTTCCTACGAGCAGTACTTC	CAWSGGTVSYEQYF
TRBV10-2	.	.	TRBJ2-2	TGCGCCAGCCGAAGGACTGGGAACACCGGGGAGCTGTTTTTT	CASRRTGNTGELFF
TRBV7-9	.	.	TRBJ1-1	TGTGCCAGCAGCGTAAGGGCAGGACTGAACACTGAAGCTTTCTTT	CASSVRAGLNTEAFF
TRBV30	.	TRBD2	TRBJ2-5	TGTGCCTGGAGGGTGGGACTAGCGGGAGTCGAGACCCAGTACTTC	CAWRVGLAGVETQYF
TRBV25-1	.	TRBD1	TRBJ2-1	TGTGCCAGCAGTGAATACCCCGGCTCAGGGGGCAATGAGCAGTTCTTC	CASSEYPGSGGNEQFF
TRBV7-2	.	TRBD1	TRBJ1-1	TGTGCCAGCAGCCGCCCGACGGGACAGGGGGGGACTGAAGCTTTCTTT	CASSRPTGQGGTEAFF
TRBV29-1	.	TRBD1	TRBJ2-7	TGCAGCGTTGCCGGTGTGACAGGGAACCCCTACGAGCAGTACTTC	CSVAGVTGNPYEQYF
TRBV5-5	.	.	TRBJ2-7	TGTGCCAGCAGCTTCGTCTACGAGCAGTACTTC	CASSFVYEQYF
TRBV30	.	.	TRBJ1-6	TGTGCCTGGACTTCCGTTGAGGGATTGGGCTCACCCCTCCACTTT	CAWTSVEGLGSPLHF
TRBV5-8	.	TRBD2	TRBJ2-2	TGTGCCAGCAGCAAAGGACTAGCGGGAGTGAAGAACACCGGGGAGCTGTTTTTT	CASSKGLAGVKNTGELFF
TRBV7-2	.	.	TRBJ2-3	TGTGCCAGCAGCTTATGGGGGTTACACACAGATACGCAGTATTTT	CASSLWGLHTDTQYF
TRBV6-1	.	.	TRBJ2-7	TGTGCCAGCGGGTCGGAGCGGGTAACCTACGAGCAGTACTTC	CASGSERVTYEQYF
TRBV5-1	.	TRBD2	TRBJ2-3	TGCGCCAGCAGCTACGGTAGCGGGGGCCCCACAGATACGCAGTATTTT	CASSYGSGGPTDTQYF
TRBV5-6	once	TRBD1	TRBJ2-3	TGTGCCAGCAGCCTGGGACAGGGGGGAGATACGCAGTATTTT	CASSLGQGGDTQYF
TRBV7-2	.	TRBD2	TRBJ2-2	TGTGCCAGCAGGATAGGAAATAGCGGGGGGGCCGACGGGGAGCTGTTTTTT	CASRIGNSGGADGELFF
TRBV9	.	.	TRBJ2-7	TGTGCCAGCAGCGTAGATGGGGGTTACTCCTACGAGCAGTACTTC	CASSVDGGYSYEQYF
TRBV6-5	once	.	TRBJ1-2	TGTGCCAGCAGTTACGCCGGGGATGGCTACACCTTC	CASSYAGDGYTF
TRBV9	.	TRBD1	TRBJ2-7	TGTGCCAGCAGCGCCTCGGGACAGGGGTACGAGCAGTACTTC	CASSASGQGYEQYF
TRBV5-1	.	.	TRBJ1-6	TGCGCCAGCAGCTTCGATGGTCCACCCCTCCACTTT	CASSFDGPPLHF
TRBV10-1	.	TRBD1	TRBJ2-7	TGCGCCAGCAGTCCCCAGACCGGGACAGGCTCCTACGAGCAGTACTTC	CASSPQTGTGSYEQYF
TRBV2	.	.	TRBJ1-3	TGTGCCAGCAGTGAAGACGTAGTTGGGCCTGGTGGTGGAAACACCATATATTTT	CASSEDVVGPGGGNTIYF
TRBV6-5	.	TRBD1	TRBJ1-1	TGTGCCAGCAGTTCCATGACAGGGGAAGCTTTCTTT	CASSSMTGEAFF
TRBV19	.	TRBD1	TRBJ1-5	TGTGCCAGTAGACTGGACAGGGTTGATCAGCCCCAGCATTTT	CASRLDRVDQPQHF
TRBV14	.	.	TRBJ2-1	TGTGCCAGCAGCCAAGATACAGGGAGCTCCTACAATGAGCAGTTCTTC	CASSQDTGSSYNEQFF
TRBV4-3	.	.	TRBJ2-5	TGCGCCAGCAGCCAAGGCACCGGGACGGGGGAGACCCAGTACTTC	CASSQGTGTGETQYF
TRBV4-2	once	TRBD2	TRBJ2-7	TGTGCCAGCAGCCAGGTTAGCGGGAGGGATTCCTCCTACGAGCAGTACTTC	CASSQVSGRDSSYEQYF
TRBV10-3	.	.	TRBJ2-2	TGTGCCATCAGTGAGTCCAGCTTTGGCGGGGAGCTGTTTTTT	CAISESSFGGELFF
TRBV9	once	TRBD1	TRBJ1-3	TGTGCCAGCAGCGCCGGGGGACAGGACTCCTCTGGAAACACCATATATTTT	CASSAGGQDSSGNTIYF
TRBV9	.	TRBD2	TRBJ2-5	TGTGCCAGCAGCGTAGAAAGCGGGAGAGTATGGGAGACCCAGTACTTC	CASSVESGRVWETQYF
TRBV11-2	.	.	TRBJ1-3	TGTGCCAGCAGCTTAGATTGGGGTGAAGGAAACACCATATATTTT	CASSLDWGEGNTIYF
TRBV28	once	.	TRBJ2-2	TGTGCCAGCAGTTTGGGATCCTTAGGGAACACCGGGGAGCTGTTTTTT	CASSLGSLGNTGELFF
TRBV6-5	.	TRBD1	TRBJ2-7	TGTGCCAGCAGTTATGACAGGGGTCCTGGGGAGCAGTACTTC	CASSYDRGPGEQYF
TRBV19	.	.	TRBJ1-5	TGTGCCAGTACCTTTTTGGACGGCAATCAGCCCCAGCATTTT	CASTFLDGNQPQHF
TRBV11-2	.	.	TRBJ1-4	TGTGCCAGCAGCTTAGAGGGGAGCCAGGGGTACGAAAAACTGTTTTTT	CASSLEGSQGYEKLFF
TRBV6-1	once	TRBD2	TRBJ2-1	TGTGCCAGCAGCGGACCTAGCGGGACCTACAATGAGCAGTTCTTC	CASSGPSGTYNEQFF
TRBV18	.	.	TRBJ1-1	TGTGCCAGCTCAATAGCTAGGGACTCCCCCACCACTGAAGCTTTCTTT	CASSIARDSPTTEAFF
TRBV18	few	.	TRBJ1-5	TGTGCCAGCTCGGCTTCGAGGCAGCTCAATCAGCCCCAGCATTTT	CASSASRQLNQPQHF
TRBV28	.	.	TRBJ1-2	TGTGCCAGCAGGGACCCGGCGTACGTGAATGGCTACACCTTC	CASRDPAYVNGYTF
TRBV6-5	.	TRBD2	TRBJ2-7	TGTGCCAGCAGTAAACTAGCGGGTCCCTACGAGCAGTACTTC	CASSKLAGPYEQYF
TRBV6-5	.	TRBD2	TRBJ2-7	TGTGCCAGCAGCTCGGGACTAGCGGGACACGAGCAGTACTTC	CASSSGLAGHEQYF